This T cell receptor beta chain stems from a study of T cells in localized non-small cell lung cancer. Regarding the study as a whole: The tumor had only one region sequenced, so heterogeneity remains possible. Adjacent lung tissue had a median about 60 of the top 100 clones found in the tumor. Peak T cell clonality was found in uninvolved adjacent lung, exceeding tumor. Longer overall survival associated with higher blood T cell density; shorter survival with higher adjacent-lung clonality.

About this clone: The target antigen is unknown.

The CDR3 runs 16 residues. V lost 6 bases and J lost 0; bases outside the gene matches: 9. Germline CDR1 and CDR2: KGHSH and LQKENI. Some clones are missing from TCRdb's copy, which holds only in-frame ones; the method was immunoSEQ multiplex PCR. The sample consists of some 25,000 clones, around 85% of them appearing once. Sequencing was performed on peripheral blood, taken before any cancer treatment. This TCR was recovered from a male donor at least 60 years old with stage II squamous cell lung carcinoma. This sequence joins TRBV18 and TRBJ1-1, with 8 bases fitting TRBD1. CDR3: CASSPMTGAMNTEAFF. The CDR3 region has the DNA TGTGCCAGCTCCCCTATGACAGGGGCTATGAACACTGAAGCTTTCTTT.